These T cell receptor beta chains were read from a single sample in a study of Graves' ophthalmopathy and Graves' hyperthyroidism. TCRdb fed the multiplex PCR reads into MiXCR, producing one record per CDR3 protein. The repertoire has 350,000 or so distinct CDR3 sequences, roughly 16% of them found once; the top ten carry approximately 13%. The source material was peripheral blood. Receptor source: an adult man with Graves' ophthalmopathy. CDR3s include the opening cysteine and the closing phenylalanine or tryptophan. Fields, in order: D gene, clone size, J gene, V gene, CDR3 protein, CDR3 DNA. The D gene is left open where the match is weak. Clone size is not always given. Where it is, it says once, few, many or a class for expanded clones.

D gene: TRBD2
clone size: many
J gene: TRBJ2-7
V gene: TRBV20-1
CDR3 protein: CSARVPGLARGRAYEQYF
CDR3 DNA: TGCAGTGCTAGGGTTCCGGGACTAGCGCGTGGGAGGGCCTACGAGCAGTACTTC

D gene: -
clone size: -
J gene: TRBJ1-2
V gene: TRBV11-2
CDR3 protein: CASSSDSWGYGYTF
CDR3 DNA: TGTGCCAGCAGCTCCGACAGCTGGGGCTATGGCTACACCTTC

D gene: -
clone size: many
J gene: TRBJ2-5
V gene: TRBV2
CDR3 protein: CASREGETQYF
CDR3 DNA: TGTGCCAGCAGGGAGGGGGAGACCCAGTACTTC

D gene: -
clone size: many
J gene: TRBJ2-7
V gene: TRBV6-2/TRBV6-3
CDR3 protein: CASRGQGIAGETYEQYF
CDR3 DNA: TGTGCCAGCAGAGGACAGGGGATAGCGGGAGAAACCTACGAGCAGTACTTC

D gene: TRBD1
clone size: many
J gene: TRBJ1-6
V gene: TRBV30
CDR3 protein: CAWSRGQGNSPLHF
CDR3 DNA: TGTGCCTGGAGCCGAGGACAGGGTAATTCACCCCTCCACTTT

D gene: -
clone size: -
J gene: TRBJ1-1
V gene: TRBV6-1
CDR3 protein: CASSDFRNTEAFF
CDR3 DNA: TGTGCCAGCAGTGATTTCCGGAACACTGAAGCTTTCTTT

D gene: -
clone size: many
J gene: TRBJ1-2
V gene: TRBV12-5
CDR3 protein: CASGLVEGLTNYGYTF
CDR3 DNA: TGTGCTAGTGGTTTGGTAGAGGGCCTGACGAACTATGGCTACACCTTC

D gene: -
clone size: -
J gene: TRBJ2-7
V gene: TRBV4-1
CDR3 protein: CASSQEGGSSYEQYF
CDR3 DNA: TGCGCCAGCAGCCAAGAGGGTGGGAGCTCCTACGAGCAGTACTTC

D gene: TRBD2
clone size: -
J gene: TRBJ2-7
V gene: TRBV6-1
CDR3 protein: CASSQGLAGVGAYEQYF
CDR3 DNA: TGTGCCAGCAGCCAAGGACTAGCGGGAGTCGGGGCTTACGAGCAGTACTTC

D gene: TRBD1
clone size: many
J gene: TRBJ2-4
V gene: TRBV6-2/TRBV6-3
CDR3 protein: CASSPPRQGKNIQYF
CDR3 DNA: TGTGCCAGCAGCCCACCTCGACAGGGGAAAAACATTCAGTACTTC

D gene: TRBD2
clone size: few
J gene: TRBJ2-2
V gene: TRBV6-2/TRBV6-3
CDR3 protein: CASSPGGGRDTGELFF
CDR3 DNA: TGTGCCAGCAGTCCCGGGGGAGGGAGAGACACCGGGGAGCTGTTTTTT

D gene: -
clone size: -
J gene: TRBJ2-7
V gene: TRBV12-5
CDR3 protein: CASVGAGKYEQYF
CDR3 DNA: TGTGCTAGTGTCGGGGCGGGAAAGTACGAGCAGTACTTC

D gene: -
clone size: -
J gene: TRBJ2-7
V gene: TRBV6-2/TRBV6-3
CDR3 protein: CASSYDSEQYF
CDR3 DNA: TGTGCCAGCAGTTACGACAGCGAGCAGTACTTC

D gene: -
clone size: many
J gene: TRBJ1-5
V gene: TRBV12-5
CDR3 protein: CASRNGPAGPQHF
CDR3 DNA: TGTGCTAGCCGCAATGGGCCGGCGGGGCCCCAGCATTTT

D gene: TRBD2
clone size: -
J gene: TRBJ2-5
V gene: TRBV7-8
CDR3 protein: CASSRLLAGEQETQYF
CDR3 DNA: TGTGCCAGCAGCCGGTTACTAGCGGGTGAGCAAGAGACCCAGTACTTC

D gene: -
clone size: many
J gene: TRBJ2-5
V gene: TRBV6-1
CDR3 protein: CASSEMAGAQETQYF
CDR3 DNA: TGTGCCAGCAGTGAAATGGCGGGGGCTCAAGAGACCCAGTACTTC

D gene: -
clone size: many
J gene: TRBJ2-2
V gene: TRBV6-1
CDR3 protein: CASSRRDTWPGELFF
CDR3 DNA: TGTGCCAGCAGCCGAAGGGATACCTGGCCCGGGGAGCTGTTTTTT

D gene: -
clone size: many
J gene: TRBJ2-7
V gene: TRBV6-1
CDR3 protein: CASSDRLSYEQYF
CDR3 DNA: TGTGCCAGCAGTGACAGGCTGTCCTACGAGCAGTACTTC

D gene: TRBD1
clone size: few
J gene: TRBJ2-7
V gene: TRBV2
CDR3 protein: CASSTTRDRGWHEQYF
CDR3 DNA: TGTGCCAGCAGCACGACCCGGGACAGGGGTTGGCACGAGCAGTACTTC

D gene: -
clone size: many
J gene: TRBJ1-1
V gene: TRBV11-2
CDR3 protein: CASSQGVRAFF
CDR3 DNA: TGTGCCAGCAGCCAAGGGGTTAGAGCTTTCTTT

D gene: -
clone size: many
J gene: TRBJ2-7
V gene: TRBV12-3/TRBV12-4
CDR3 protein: CASSGDLRGEQYF
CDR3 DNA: TGTGCCAGCAGTGGGGACCTGCGGGGCGAGCAGTACTTC

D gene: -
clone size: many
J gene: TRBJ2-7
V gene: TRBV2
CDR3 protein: CASSFRQEVEQYF
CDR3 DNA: TGTGCCAGCAGCTTCAGACAGGAGGTAGAGCAGTACTTC

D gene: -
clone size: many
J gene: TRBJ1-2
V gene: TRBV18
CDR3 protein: CASSPPGLYGYTF
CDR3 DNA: TGTGCCAGCTCACCCCCCGGACTCTATGGCTACACCTTC

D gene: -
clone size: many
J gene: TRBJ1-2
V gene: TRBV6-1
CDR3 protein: CASTPGPARGGYTF
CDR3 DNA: TGTGCCAGCACCCCGGGCCCGGCGAGGGGTGGCTACACCTTC

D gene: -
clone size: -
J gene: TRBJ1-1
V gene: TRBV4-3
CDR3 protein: CASSQDTGRHTEAFF
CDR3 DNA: TGCGCCAGCAGCCAAGATACGGGCCGGCACACTGAAGCTTTCTTT

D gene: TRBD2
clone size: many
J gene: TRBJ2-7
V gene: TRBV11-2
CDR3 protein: CASSFTGGSTHYEQYF
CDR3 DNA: TGTGCCAGCAGCTTTACTGGCGGGAGCACCCACTACGAGCAGTACTTC

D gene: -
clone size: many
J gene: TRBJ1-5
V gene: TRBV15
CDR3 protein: CATSTTPGPHGPQHF
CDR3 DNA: TGTGCCACCAGCACAACCCCCGGTCCCCATGGGCCCCAGCATTTT

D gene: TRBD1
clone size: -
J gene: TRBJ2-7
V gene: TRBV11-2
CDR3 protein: CASSLVGQGAASYEQYF
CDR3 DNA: TGTGCCAGCAGCTTAGTGGGACAGGGGGCCGCCTCCTACGAGCAGTACTTC

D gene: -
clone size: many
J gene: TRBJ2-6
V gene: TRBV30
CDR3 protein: CAWTFSGANVLTF
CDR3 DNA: TGTGCCTGGACGTTCTCTGGGGCCAACGTCCTGACTTTC

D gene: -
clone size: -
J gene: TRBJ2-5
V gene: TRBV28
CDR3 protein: CASSLRTRKETQYF
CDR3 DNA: TGTGCCAGCAGTCTCCGGACAAGAAAAGAGACCCAGTACTTC

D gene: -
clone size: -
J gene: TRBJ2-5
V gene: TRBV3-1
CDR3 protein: CTSSQVWENEETQYF
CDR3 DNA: TGTACCAGCAGCCAAGTTTGGGAGAACGAAGAGACCCAGTACTTC

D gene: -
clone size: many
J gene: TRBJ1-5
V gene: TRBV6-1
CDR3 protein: CASSPGRGGGNQPQHF
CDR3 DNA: TGTGCCAGCAGTCCCGGACGGGGAGGGGGGAATCAGCCCCAGCATTTT

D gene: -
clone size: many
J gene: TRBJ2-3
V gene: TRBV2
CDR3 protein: CASDGVGLGGDTQYF
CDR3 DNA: TGTGCCAGCGATGGCGTCGGGCTGGGAGGAGATACGCAGTATTTT

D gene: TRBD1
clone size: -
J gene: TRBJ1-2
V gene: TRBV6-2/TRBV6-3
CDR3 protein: CASSGRGQVPKDGYTF
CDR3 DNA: TGTGCCAGCAGTGGAAGGGGACAGGTCCCAAAGGATGGCTACACCTTC

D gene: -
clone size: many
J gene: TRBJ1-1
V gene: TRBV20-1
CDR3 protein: CSANKGFGVNTEAFF
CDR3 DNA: TGCAGTGCCAATAAGGGATTTGGGGTGAACACTGAAGCTTTCTTT

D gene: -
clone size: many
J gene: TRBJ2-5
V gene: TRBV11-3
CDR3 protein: CASSSSLTSTTQYF
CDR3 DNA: TGTGCCAGCAGTTCAAGCCTCACCTCGACGACCCAGTACTTC

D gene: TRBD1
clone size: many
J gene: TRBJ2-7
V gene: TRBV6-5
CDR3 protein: CASSYYTGTGNSYEQYF
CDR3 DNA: TGTGCCAGCAGTTACTATACCGGGACAGGGAACTCCTACGAGCAGTACTTC

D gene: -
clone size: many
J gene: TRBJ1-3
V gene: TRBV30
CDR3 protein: CAWSVTAAGNTIYF
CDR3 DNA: TGTGCCTGGAGTGTAACGGCAGCTGGAAACACCATATATTTT

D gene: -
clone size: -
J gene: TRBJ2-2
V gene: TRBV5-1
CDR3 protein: CASSFVLANTGELFF
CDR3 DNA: TGCGCCAGCAGCTTCGTTCTAGCGAACACCGGGGAGCTGTTTTTT

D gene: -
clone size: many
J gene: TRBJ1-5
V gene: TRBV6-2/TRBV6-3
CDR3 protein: CASSSTRAYNQPQHF
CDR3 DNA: TGTGCCAGCAGTTCGACCCGGGCCTACAATCAGCCCCAGCATTTT

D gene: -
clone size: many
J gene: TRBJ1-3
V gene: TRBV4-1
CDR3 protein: CASSHQGVANTIYF
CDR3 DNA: TGCGCCAGCAGCCACCAGGGAGTCGCGAACACCATATATTTT